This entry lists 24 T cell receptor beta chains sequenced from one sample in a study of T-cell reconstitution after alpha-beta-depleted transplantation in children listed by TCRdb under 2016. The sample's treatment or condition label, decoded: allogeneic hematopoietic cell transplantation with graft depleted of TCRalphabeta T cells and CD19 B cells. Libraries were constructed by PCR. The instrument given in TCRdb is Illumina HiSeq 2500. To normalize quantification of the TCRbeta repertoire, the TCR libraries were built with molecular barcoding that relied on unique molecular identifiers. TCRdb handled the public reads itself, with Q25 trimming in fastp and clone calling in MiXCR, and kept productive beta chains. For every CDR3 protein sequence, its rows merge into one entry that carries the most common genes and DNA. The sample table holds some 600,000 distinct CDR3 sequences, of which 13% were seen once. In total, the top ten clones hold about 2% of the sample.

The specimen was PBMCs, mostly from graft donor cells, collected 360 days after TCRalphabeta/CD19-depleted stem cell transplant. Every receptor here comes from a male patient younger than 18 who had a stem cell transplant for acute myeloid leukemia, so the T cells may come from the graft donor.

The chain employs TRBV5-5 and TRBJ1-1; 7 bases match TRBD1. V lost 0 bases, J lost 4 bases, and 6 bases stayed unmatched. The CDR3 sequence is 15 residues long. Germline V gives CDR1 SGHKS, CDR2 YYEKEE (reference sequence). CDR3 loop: CASSLVAGGLTEAFF. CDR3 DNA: TGTGCCAGCAGCTTGGTAGCAGGGGGTCTCACTGAAGCTTTCTTT.

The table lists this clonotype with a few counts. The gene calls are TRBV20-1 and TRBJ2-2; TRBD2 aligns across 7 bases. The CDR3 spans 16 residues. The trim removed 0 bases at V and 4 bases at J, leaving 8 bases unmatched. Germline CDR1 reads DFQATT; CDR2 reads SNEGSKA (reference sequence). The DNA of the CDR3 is TGCAGTGCTAGAGACCGGGGAGGGTGGAGCACCGGGGAGCTGTTTTTT. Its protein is CSARDRGGWSTGELFF.

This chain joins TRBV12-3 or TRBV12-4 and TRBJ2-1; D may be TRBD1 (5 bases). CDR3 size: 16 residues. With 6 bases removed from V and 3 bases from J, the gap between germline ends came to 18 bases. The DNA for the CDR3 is TGTGCCAGCAGCCCGACAGCCCTACGTATCTACAATGAGCAGTTCTTC. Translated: CASSPTALRIYNEQFF.

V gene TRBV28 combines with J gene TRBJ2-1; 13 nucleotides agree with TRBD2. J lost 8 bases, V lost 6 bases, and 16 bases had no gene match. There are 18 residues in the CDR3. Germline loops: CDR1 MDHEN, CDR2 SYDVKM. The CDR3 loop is CASSPGLAGSHRSHEQFF. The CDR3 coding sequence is TGTGCCAGCAGCCCGGGACTAGCGGGATCCCACCGTTCCCATGAGCAGTTCTTC.

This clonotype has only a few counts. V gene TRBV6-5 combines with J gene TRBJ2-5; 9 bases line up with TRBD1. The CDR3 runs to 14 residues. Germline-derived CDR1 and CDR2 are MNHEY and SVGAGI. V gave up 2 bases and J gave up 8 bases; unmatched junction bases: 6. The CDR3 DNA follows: TGTGCCAGCAGTTACCCCGGACAGGGGAGAACCCAGTACTTC. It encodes CASSYPGQGRTQYF.

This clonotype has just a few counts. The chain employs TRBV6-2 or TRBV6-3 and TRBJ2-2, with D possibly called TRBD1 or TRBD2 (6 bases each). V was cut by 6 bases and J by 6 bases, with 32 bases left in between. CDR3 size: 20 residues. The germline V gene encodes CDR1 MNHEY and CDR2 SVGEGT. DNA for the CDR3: TGTGCCAGCAGCCCCGATATCCCCGGCTTAGGGGGGCCTGAAGCCGGGGAGCTGTTTTTT. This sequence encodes CASSPDIPGLGGPEAGELFF.

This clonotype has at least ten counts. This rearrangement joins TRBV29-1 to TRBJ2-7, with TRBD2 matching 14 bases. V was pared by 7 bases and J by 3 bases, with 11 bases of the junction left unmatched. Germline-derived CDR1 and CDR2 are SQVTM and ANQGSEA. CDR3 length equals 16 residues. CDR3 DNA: TGCAGCGCCGCCGGGACTAGCGGGAGAAGATTCTACGAGCAGTACTTC. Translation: CSAAGTSGRRFYEQYF.

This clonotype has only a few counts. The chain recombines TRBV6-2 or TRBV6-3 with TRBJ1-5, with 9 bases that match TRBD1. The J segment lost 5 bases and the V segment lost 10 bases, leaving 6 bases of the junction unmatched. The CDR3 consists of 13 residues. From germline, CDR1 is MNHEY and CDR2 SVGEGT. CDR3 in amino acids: CATVQGADQPQHF. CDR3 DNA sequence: TGTGCCACCGTACAGGGGGCTGATCAGCCCCAGCATTTT.

CDR3 sequence (DNA): TGTGCCAGTAGACCGGGACTAGTAGCCTACAATGAGCAGTTCTTC. Translating gives CASRPGLVAYNEQFF. The chain couples TRBV19 to TRBJ2-1; 8 bases agree with TRBD2. The J segment lost 2 bases and the V segment lost 6 bases, leaving 6 bases of the junction unmatched. Germline V CDR1 and CDR2: LNHDA, SQIVND (reference sequence). The CDR3 is 15 amino acids.

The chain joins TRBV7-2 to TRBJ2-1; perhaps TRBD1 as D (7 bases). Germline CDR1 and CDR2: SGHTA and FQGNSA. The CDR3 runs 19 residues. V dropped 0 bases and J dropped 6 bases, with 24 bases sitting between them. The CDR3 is CASSLAKAGGGYLLNEQFF. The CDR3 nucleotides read TGTGCCAGCAGCTTAGCGAAGGCAGGGGGAGGTTACCTTCTCAATGAGCAGTTCTTC. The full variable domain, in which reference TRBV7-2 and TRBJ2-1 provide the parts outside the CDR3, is GAGVSQSPSNKVTEKGKDVELRCDPISGHTALYWYRQSLGQGLEFLIYFQGNSAPDKSGLPSDRFSAERTGGSVSTLTIQRTQQEDSAVYLCASSLAKAGGGYLLNEQFFGPGTRLTVL.

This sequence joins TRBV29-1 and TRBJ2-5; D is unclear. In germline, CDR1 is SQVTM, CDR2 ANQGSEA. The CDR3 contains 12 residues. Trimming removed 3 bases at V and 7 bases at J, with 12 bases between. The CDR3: CSVDGPWRTQYF. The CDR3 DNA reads TGCAGCGTTGATGGTCCTTGGCGGACCCAGTACTTC. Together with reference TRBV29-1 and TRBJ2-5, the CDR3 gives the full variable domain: SAVISQKPSRDICQRGTSLTIQCQVDSQVTMMFWYRQQPGQSLTLIATANQGSEATYESGFVIDKFPISRPNLTFSTLTVSNMSPEDSSIYLCSVDGPWRTQYFGPGTRLLVL.

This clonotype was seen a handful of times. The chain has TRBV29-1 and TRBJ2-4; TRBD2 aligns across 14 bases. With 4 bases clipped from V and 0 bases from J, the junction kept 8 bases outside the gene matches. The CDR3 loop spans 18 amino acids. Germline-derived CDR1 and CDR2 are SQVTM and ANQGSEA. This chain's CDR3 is CSVGGTSGGPIAKNIQYF. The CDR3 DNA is TGCAGCGTTGGGGGGACTAGCGGGGGCCCTATAGCCAAAAACATTCAGTACTTC.

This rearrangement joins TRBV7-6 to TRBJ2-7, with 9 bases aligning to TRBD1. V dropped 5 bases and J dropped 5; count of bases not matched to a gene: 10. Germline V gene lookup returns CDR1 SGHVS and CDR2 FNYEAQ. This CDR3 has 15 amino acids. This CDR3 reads CASSPPGQGSHEQYF. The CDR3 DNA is TGTGCCAGCAGCCCTCCGGGACAGGGTTCCCACGAGCAGTACTTC. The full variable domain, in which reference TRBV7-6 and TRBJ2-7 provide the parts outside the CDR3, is GAGVSQSPRYKVTKRGQDVALRCDPISGHVSLYWYRQALGQGPEFLTYFNYEAQQDKSGLPNDRFSAERPEGSISTLTIQRTEQRDSAMYRCASSPPGQGSHEQYFGPGTRLTVT.

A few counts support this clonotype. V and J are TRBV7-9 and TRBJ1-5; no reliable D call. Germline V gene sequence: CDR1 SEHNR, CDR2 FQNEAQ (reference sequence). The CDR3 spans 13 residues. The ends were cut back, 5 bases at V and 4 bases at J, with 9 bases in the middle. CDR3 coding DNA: TGTGCCAGCAGCCCGGTAGGAAATCAGCCCCAGCATTTT. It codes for CASSPVGNQPQHF.

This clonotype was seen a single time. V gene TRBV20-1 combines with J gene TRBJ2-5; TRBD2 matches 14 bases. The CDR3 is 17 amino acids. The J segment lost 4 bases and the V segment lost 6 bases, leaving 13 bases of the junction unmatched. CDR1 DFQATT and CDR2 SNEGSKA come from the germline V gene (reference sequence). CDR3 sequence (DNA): TGCAGTGCCGACTTGACTAGCGGGAGGGGGTTTGGAGAGACCCAGTACTTC. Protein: CSADLTSGRGFGETQYF.

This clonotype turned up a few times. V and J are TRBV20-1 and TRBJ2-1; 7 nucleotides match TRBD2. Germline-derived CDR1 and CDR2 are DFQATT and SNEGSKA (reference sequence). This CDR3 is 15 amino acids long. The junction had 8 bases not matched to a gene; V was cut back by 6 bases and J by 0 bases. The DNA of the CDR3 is TGCAGTGCCGCCCCAGCGGGGCTCTCCTACAATGAGCAGTTCTTC. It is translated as CSAAPAGLSYNEQFF.

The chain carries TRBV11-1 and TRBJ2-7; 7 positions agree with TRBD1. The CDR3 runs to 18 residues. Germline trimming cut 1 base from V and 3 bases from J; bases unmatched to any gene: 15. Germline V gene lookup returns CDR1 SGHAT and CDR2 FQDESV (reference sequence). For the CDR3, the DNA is TGTGCCAGCAGCTTAGAGGGACAGCGGTTCCCTACCCGCTACGAGCAGTACTTC. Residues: CASSLEGQRFPTRYEQYF.

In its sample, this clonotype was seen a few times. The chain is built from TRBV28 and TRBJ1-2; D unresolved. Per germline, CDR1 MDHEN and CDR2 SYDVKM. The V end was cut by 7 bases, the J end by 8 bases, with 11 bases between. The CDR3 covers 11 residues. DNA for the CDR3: TGTGCCAGCAACCTTCCGGGCGGCTACACCTTC. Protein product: CASNLPGGYTF.

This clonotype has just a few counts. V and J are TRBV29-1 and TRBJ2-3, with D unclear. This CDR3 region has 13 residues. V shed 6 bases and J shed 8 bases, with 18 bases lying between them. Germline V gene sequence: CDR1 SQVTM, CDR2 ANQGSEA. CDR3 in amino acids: CSVPPTGPGTQYF. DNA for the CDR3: TGCAGCGTCCCCCCGACCGGTCCGGGTACGCAGTATTTT.

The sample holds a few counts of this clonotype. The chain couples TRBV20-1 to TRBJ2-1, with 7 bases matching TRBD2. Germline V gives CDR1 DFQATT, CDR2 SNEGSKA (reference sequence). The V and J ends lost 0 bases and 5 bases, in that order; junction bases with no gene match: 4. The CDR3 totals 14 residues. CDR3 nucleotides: TGCAGTGCTAGAGAGGAAGCGGGACACAATGAGCAGTTCTTC. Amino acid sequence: CSAREEAGHNEQFF.

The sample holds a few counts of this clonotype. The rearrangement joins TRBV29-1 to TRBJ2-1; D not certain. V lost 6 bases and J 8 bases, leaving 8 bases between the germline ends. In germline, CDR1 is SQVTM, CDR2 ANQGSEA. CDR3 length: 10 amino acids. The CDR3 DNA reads TGCAGCGTCGATGTGGATGAGCAGTTCTTC. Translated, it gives CSVDVDEQFF.

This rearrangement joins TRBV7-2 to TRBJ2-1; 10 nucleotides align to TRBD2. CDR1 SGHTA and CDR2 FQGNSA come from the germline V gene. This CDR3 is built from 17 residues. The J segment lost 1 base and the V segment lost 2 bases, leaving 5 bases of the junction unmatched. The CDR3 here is CASSLLTSGMSYNEQFF. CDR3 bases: TGTGCCAGCAGCTTACTAACTAGCGGGATGTCCTACAATGAGCAGTTCTTC.

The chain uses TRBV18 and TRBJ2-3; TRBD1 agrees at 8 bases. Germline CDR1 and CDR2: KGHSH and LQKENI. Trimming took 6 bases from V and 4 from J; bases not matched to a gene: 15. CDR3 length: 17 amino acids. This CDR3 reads CASSGGPRQGTSDTQYF. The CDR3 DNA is TGTGCCAGCTCCGGCGGCCCCCGACAGGGGACGTCAGATACGCAGTATTTT.

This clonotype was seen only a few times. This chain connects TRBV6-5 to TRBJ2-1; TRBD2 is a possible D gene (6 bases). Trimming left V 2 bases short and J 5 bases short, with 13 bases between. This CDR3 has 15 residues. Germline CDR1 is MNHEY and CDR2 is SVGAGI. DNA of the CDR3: TGTGCCAGCAGTTACCTCCAGCGGGTCCACAATGAGCAGTTCTTC. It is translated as CASSYLQRVHNEQFF.